Reported below is one TCR beta chain. Its antigen is unidentified. Assay: immunoSEQ multiplex PCR; the TCRdb copy retains only in-frame clones and omits some. In the table there are about 680,000 clones, approximately 79% of which are singletons. The sample is drawn from a study of shared clonotypes between healthy human individuals. Study-level background: Each donor had three CD4 naive, three CD4 memory, two CD8 naive and one CD8 memory plate. Study outcomes and limitations: Deeper or shallower sequencing was expected to change how clonotypes are shared among donors. The study's rarefaction showed incomplete sorted-subset sequencing despite large depth.

This CDR3 spans 13 amino acids. CDR1 and CDR2 (germline): SGHRS, YFSETQ. V gave up 4 bases and J gave up 5 bases, with 12 bases separating them. The sequenced material came from memory CD4+ T cells sorted from blood. As for subset: CD45RA-negative fraction. The chain carries TRBV5-1 and TRBJ2-5; D possibly corresponds to TRBD2 (5 bases). The sequence came from a woman between 25 and 40 years old in good health. CDR3 DNA: TGCGCCAGCAGCCGGGTAATAGCGGAGACCCAGTACTTC. Translation gives CASSRVIAETQYF.